These 19 T cell receptor beta chains were all obtained from the same sample, sequenced in a study of T-cell reconstitution after alpha-beta-depleted transplantation in children. This sample's TCRbeta library carried unique molecular identifier barcodes. TCRdb re-analysed the PCR reads in MiXCR, keeping a single row per CDR3 protein. The sample shows hundreds of thousands of distinct CDR3 sequences, over 15% of them seen only once. The sample here was PBMCs from the stem cell graft donor, taken from the stem cell graft. These receptors were obtained from a human donor who donated a stem cell graft to a child with acute myeloid leukemia.

This clonotype came up many times. The rearrangement joins TRBV7-2 to TRBJ1-1; 7 bases line up with TRBD1. From germline, CDR1 is SGHTA and CDR2 FQGNSA. With 5 bases clipped from V and 2 bases from J, the junction kept 5 bases outside the gene matches. The CDR3 consists of 14 residues. The CDR3 loop reads CASSQWTGNTEAFF. The CDR3 region has the DNA TGTGCCAGCAGCCAGTGGACAGGCAACACTGAAGCTTTCTTT.

This clonotype has at least ten counts. V usage is TRBV20-1 and J usage is TRBJ1-4; no clear D. Germline loops: CDR1 DFQATT, CDR2 SNEGSKA (reference sequence). CDR3 length: 16 residues. V shed 1 base and J shed 3 bases, with 15 bases lying between them. The DNA for the CDR3 is TGCAGTGCTAGAGCCAACGCCCAGCAGGCTAATGAAAAACTGTTTTTT. It translates to CSARANAQQANEKLFF.

This chain links TRBV4-1 with TRBJ1-5; D is uncertain. Trimming stripped 3 bases from V and 3 bases from J, with 9 bases between. The germline gives CDR1 MGHRA, CDR2 YSYEKL. CDR3 length: 14 amino acids. Here the CDR3 reads CASSHGKSNQPQHF. The CDR3, as DNA: TGCGCCAGCAGCCATGGGAAATCCAATCAGCCCCAGCATTTT.

This clonotype was detected a few times. This chain connects TRBV10-3 to TRBJ1-4, with D hard to call. The CDR3 is 13 residues long. Trimming shortened V by 10 bases and J by 8 bases, and 17 bases separated the two germline ends. The germline V gene has CDR1 ENHRY and CDR2 SYGVKD. CDR3 loop: CATAFKPEEKLFF. CDR3 nucleotide sequence: TGTGCCACCGCTTTCAAACCAGAGGAAAAACTGTTTTTT.

This clonotype was picked up a small number of times. The DNA for the CDR3 is TGCGCCAGCAGCCTCGGGGGGACCACCAATCAGCCCCAGCATTTT. It codes for CASSLGGTTNQPQHF. The chain has TRBV5-1 and TRBJ1-5, with D possibly matching TRBD1 (5 bases). Trimming took 4 bases from V and 3 from J, leaving 14 bases between them. Germline values: CDR1 SGHRS, CDR2 YFSETQ. This CDR3 spans 15 amino acids.

This clonotype occurred a few times. J is TRBJ1-6 and V is TRBV27; D gene unclear. V was clipped by 5 bases and J by 8 bases, with 13 bases between them. This CDR3 has 14 residues. Germline values: CDR1 MNHEY, CDR2 SMNVEV (reference sequence). The CDR3 DNA is TGTGCCAGCAGTATCCAAGGGCCCGATTCACCCCTCCACTTT. Residues: CASSIQGPDSPLHF.

In this sample, this clonotype turned up a few times. The chain couples TRBV7-9 to TRBJ2-7; D is uncertain. The V and J ends lost 3 bases and 4 bases respectively, with 13 bases between them. This CDR3 has 14 amino acids. The V gene's germline CDR1 is SEHNR and CDR2 FQNEAQ (reference sequence). CDR3 sequence reads: CASSLGLATYEQYV. CDR3 nucleotide sequence: TGTGCCAGCAGCTTGGGTTTGGCGACTTACGAGCAGTACGTC.

The V call is TRBV4-2, the J call TRBJ2-1; 9 bases line up with TRBD1. V lost 0 bases to trimming and J lost 7 bases; unmatched junction nucleotides: 10. From germline, CDR1 is LGHNA and CDR2 YNFKEQ. The CDR3 runs to 17 residues. The CDR3 loop reads CASSQDGRTGVSNEQFF. The CDR3 region has the DNA TGTGCCAGCAGCCAAGATGGGAGGACAGGGGTTTCGAATGAGCAGTTCTTC.

As regards this clonotype: A read error may produce the germline difference seen at one junction end. The chain couples TRBV5-1 to TRBJ2-5, with D perhaps matching TRBD2 (6 bases). Germline CDR1 SGHRS, CDR2 YFSETQ. The CDR3 contains 14 residues. The DNA of the CDR3 is TGCGCCATCAGCTTGGAACGGAGGGCCCGGGCCCAGTACTTC. It encodes CAISLERRARAQYF.

Details on this clonotype: A much more abundant neighbour one base away suggests this may be a read error. The chain combines TRBV12-3 or TRBV12-4 with TRBJ2-1; D is possibly TRBD1 or TRBD2 (5 bases each). Trimming took off 4 bases at V and 9 bases at J, with 13 bases between the two ends. CDR3 length: 13 amino acids. This CDR3 is CASSSPGTVEQFF. The CDR3 DNA is TGTGCCAGCAGTTCACCAGGGACGGTTGAGCAGTTCTTC.

This clonotype was observed a few times. The chain joins TRBV10-2 to TRBJ2-7; D assignment may be TRBD1 or TRBD2 (5 bases each). Trimming pared 3 bases from V and 2 bases from J, leaving 11 bases between. This CDR3 region has 14 residues. Germline CDR1 and CDR2: WSHSY and SAAADI. This chain's CDR3 is CASSEAGAPYEQYF. For the CDR3, the DNA is TGCGCCAGCAGTGAAGCCGGGGCTCCCTACGAGCAGTACTTC.

This clonotype appeared many times. This chain links TRBV29-1 with TRBJ2-3; 11 nucleotides match TRBD2. The CDR3 has 17 amino acids. Trimming cost V 3 bases and J 2 bases; bases outside gene matches: 10. Germline CDR1 is SQVTM and CDR2 is ANQGSEA. The CDR3 DNA follows: TGCAGCGTTGACGGGACTAGACTAGCGGGGAACACAGATACGCAGTATTTT. Its protein is CSVDGTRLAGNTDTQYF.

This clonotype was found a few times. The genes are TRBV20-1 and TRBJ2-6; TRBD1 matches at 8 bases. J lost 0 bases, V lost 0 bases, and 7 bases had no gene match. In germline, CDR1 is DFQATT, CDR2 SNEGSKA (reference sequence). The CDR3 spans 18 residues. This chain's CDR3 is CSARDLRQGNSGANVLTF. CDR3 in DNA: TGCAGTGCTAGAGACCTCAGACAGGGGAACTCTGGGGCCAACGTCCTGACTTTC.

This clonotype was found many times. The chain joins TRBV6-5 to TRBJ2-3, with 9 positions matching TRBD2. With 4 bases clipped from V and 4 bases from J, the junction kept 9 bases outside the gene matches. The CDR3 spans 16 residues. Germline assignment: CDR1 MNHEY and CDR2 SVGAGI. CDR3: CASSSSPSGVADTQYF. The CDR3 DNA sequence: TGTGCCAGCAGTTCCTCCCCTAGCGGGGTCGCAGATACGCAGTATTTT.

The chain carries TRBV10-1 and TRBJ2-1; a weak D match, TRBD1 (6 bases). The germline CDR1 and CDR2 sequences are WNHNN and SYGVQD (reference sequence). This CDR3 is 16 amino acids long. V lost 7 bases and J lost 4, with 20 bases in between. The CDR3 nucleotides read TGCGCCAGCATCAACAGGGTCCATTACCAGTACAATGAGCAGTTCTTC. Its protein product is CASINRVHYQYNEQFF.

This clonotype has ten or more counts. The chain recombines TRBV20-1 with TRBJ2-3; D gene ambiguous. CDR1 DFQATT and CDR2 SNEGSKA come from the germline V gene (reference sequence). Trimming removed 5 bases from V and 1 base from J, with 13 bases in between. This CDR3 is 14 amino acids long. The CDR3 region has the DNA TGCAGTGCTGTACGACTCCTCGGCACAGATACGCAGTATTTT. It is translated as CSAVRLLGTDTQYF.

Here the CDR3 reads CASSYSPAQPQHF. DNA for the CDR3: TGTGCCAGCAGTTACTCTCCGGCTCAGCCCCAGCATTTT. The V gene is TRBV6-5, the J gene TRBJ1-5; D unresolved. This CDR3 is built from 13 residues. Per the germline V gene, CDR1 is MNHEY and CDR2 is SVGAGI. The ends were cut back, 0 bases at V and 6 bases at J, with 6 bases in the middle.

This clonotype appeared a few times. The chain employs TRBV29-1 and TRBJ2-1, with TRBD2 identical over 11 bases. Unmatched junction bases numbered 10, after V lost 5 bases and J lost 16 bases. Germline CDR1 SQVTM, CDR2 ANQGSEA. The CDR3 runs 12 residues. Written as DNA, the CDR3 is TGCAGCGTTACTAGCGGGGGACCGCTGGGCTTCTTC. Amino acid sequence: CSVTSGGPLGFF.

This clonotype appeared a few times. The chain carries TRBV5-1 and TRBJ2-2; TRBD1 might be the D (5 bases). V was shortened by 6 bases and J by 4 bases, with 16 bases between the two germline ends. CDR1 is SGHRS and CDR2 is YFSETQ in the germline V gene. There are 15 residues in the CDR3. Here the CDR3 reads CASTVGLGLTGELFF. The CDR3 DNA is TGCGCCAGCACCGTTGGGTTGGGGCTCACCGGGGAGCTGTTTTTT. Full variable domain (remainder filled in from reference TRBV5-1 and TRBJ2-2): KAGVTQTPRYLIKTRGQQVTLSCSPISGHRSVSWYQQTPGQGLQFLFEYFSETQRNKGNFPGRFSGRQFSNSRSEMNVSTLELGDSALYLCASTVGLGLTGELFFGEGSRLTVL.